The T cell receptor (beta chain) under discussion was sequenced for a study of blood T cell repertoires in COVID-19. The overall study: COVID-19 samples from acute and convalescent phases originated in the United States, Italy and Spain. In each case, the material was cDNA or gDNA derived from T cells, B-cell-depleted T cells, or PBMCs.

Authors' processing steps: The authors estimated nucleated cell counts from reference gene primer amplification. Libraries were prepared by immunoSEQ multiplex PCR; TCRdb keeps only in-frame clonotypes and omits some of them. D and trimming come from the DNA, and the V and J calls and clone size come from that table. The table has around 70,000 clones, about nine tenths seen once; the top ten hold over 25%. This clone showed up just once. The germline gives CDR1 ENHRY, CDR2 SYGVKD. There are 15 residues in the CDR3. V lost 6 bases and J lost 3, with 16 bases in between. The chain links TRBV10-3 to TRBJ2-3, with D perhaps TRBD1 (5 bases). Sequenced input: peripheral blood. This sequence was found in a woman older than 75 with active or convalescent COVID-19. Here the CDR3 DNA reads TGTGCCATCAGGAGTAAAACCTCAGGGACAGATACGCAGTATTTT. Translated, it gives CAIRSKTSGTDTQYF.